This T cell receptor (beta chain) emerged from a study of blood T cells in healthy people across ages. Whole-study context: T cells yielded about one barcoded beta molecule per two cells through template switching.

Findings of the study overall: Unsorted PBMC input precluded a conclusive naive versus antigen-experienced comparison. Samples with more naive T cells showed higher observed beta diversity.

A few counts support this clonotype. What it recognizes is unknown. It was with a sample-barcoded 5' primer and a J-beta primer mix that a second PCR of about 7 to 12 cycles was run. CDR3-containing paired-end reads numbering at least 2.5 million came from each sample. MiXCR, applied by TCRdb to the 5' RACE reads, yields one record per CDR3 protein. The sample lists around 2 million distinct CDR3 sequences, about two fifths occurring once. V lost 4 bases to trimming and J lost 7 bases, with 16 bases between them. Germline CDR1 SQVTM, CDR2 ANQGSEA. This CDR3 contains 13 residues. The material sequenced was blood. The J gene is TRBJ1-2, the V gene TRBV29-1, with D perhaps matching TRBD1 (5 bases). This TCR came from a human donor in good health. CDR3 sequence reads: CSVAHGGAGGYTF. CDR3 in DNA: TGCAGCGTTGCTCATGGCGGGGCAGGTGGCTACACCTTC.